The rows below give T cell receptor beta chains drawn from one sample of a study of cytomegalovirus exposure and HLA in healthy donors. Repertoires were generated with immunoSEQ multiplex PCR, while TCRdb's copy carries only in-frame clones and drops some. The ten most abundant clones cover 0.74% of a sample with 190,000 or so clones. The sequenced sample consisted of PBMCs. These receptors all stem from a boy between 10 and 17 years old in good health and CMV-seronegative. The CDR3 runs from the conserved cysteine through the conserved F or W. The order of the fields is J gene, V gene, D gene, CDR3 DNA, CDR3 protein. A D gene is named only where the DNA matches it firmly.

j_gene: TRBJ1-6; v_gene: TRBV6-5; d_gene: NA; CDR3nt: TGTGCCAGCAGTGGGGGGAGCTCCTATAATTCACCCCTCCACTTT; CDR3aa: CASSGGSSYNSPLHF
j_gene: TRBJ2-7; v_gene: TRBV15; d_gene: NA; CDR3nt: TGTGCCACCAGCAGAGAGGCCCAACAGGGCTTCTCCTACGAGCAGTACTTC; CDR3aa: CATSREAQQGFSYEQYF
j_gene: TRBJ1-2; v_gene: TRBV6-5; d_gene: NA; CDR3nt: TGTGCCAGCAGTTACTCTCGAGTCCTGGGCTACACCTTC; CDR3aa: CASSYSRVLGYTF
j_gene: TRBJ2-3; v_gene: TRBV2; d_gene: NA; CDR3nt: TGTGCCAGCACGTCCAGGGCCGATACGCAGTATTTT; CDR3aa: CASTSRADTQYF
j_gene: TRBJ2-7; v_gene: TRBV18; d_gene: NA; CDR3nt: TGTGCCAGCTCACCACGAGCGCAGCAAATGGTTCCCTACGAGCAGTACTTC; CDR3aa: CASSPRAQQMVPYEQYF
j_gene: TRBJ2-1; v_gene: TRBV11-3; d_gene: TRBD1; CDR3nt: TGTGCCAGCAGCTTAGATGGACAGGGGTACAATGAGCAGTTCTTC; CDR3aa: CASSLDGQGYNEQFF
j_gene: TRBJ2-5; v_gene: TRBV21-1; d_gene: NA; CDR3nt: TGTGCCAGCAGCAGACAGGGAGCGGAGGAGACCCAGTACTTC; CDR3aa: CASSRQGAEETQYF
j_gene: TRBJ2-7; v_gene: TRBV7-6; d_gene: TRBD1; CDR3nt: TGTGCCAGCAGCTCCTACAGGGGATACGAGCAGTACTTC; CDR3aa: CASSSYRGYEQYF
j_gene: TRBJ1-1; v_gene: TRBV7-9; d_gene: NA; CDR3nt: TGTGCCAGCAGCCCAGGGGCGCTTGAAGCTTTCTTT; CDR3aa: CASSPGALEAFF
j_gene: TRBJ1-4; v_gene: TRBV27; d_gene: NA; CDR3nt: TGTGCCAGCAGTCCCGGGACAAGTGCAATACAACTGTTTTTT; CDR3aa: CASSPGTSAIQLFF
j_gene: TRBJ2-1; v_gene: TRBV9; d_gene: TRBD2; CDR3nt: TGTGCCAGCAGCGGTAGCGGGGGGGATTACAATGAGCAGTTCTTC; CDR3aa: CASSGSGGDYNEQFF
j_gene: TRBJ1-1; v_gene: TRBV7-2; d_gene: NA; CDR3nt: TGTGCCAGCAGTACTCTAAACGGGGGGGAAACTGAAGCTTTCTTT; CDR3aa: CASSTLNGGETEAFF
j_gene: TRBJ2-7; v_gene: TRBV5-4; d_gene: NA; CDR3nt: TGTGCCAGCAGCTTTGGCGGGACCTACGAGCAGTACTTC; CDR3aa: CASSFGGTYEQYF
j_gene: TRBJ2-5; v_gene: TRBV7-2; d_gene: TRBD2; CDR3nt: TGTGCCAGCAGCTCCCGACTGACTAGCGCGCAAGAGACCCAGTACTTC; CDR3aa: CASSSRLTSAQETQYF
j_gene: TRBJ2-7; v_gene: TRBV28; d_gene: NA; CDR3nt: TGTGCCAGCAGCCTACCCTACGAGCAGTACTTC; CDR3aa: CASSLPYEQYF
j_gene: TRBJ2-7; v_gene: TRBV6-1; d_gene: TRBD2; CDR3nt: TGTGCCAGCAGTGAAGCGGGGGTAGCGGGGGGGTACGAGCAGTACTTC; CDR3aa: CASSEAGVAGGYEQYF
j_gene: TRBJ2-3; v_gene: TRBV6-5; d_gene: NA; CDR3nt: TGTGCCAGCACAGATACGGGGACTTGGGATACGCAGTATTTT; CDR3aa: CASTDTGTWDTQYF
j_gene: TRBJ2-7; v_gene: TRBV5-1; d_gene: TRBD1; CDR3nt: TGCGCCAGCAGCTTGAGGCAGGGGGACGAGCAGTACTTC; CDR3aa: CASSLRQGDEQYF
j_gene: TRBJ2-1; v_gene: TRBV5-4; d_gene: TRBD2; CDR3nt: TGTGCCAGCAGCTCGCCGGGACTACCAAACAATGAGCAGTTCTTC; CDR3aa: CASSSPGLPNNEQFF
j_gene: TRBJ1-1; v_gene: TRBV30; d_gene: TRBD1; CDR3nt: TGTGCCTGGAGTGTAGGACAGGGGTATTCATTTGAGGGGACTGAAGCTTTCTTT; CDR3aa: CAWSVGQGYSFEGTEAFF
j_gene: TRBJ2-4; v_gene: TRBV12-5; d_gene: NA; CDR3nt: TGTGCTAGTGGTTTAATTCTCCCTCGGGGCGGGGCTCGAAACATTCAGTACTTC; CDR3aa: CASGLILPRGGARNIQYF
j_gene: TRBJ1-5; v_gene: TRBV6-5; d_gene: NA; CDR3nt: TGTGCCAGCAGTTTTACAGGGTACAATCAGCCCCAGCATTTT; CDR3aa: CASSFTGYNQPQHF
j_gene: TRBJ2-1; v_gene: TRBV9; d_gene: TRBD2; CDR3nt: TGTGCCAGCAGCCCCCGTACTAGCGGGGGGTACAATGAGCAGTTCTTC; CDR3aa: CASSPRTSGGYNEQFF
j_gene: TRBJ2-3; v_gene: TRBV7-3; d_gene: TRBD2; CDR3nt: TGTGCCAGCAGCGTTCTAGCGGCCGCAGATACGCAGTATTTT; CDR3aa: CASSVLAAADTQYF
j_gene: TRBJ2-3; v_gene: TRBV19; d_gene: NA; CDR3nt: TGTGCCAGTAGTATCGGATGGGCTAGGGGGAGCACAGATACGCAGTATTTT; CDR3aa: CASSIGWARGSTDTQYF
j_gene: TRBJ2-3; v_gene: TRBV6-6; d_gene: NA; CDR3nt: TGTGCCAGCCGGGCGGGGTTAACCGCAGATACGCAGTATTTT; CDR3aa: CASRAGLTADTQYF
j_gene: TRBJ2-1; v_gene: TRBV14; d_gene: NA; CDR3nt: TGTGCCAGCAGCAAACAAACTCGGGTCCCTTACAATGAGCAGTTCTTC; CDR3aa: CASSKQTRVPYNEQFF
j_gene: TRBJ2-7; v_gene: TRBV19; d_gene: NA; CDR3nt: TGTGCCAGCTCTGAAGGACAGCCCTACGAGCAGTACTTC; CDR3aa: CASSEGQPYEQYF
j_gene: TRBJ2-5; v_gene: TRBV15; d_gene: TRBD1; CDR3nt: TGTGCCACCAGCAGAGTAGGGGTGACAGGGGGCGTTGGGGAGACCCAGTACTTC; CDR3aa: CATSRVGVTGGVGETQYF
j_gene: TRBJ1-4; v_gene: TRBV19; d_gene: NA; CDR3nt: TGTGCCAGTAGCCGGGGAAAACTGTTTTTT; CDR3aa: CASSRGKLFF
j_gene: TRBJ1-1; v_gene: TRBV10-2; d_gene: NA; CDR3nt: TGCGCCGCAGATCCTAGGGGGAGCGGGGATGGGGCTGAAGCTTTCTTT; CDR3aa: CAADPRGSGDGAEAFF
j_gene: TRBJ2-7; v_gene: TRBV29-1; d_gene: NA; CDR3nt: TGCAGCGTTGTCGGGAGCTCCTACGAGCAGTACTTC; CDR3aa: CSVVGSSYEQYF
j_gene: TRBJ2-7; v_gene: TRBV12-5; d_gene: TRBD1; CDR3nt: TGTGCTAGTGGTTTGCTCTCCGACAGGGACCTAATTGGGTACGAGCAGTACTTC; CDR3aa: CASGLLSDRDLIGYEQYF
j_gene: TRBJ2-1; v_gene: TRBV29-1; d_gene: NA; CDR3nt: TGCAGCGTTGAACGGGGGAGCCGCGGCTCCTACAATGAGCAGTTCTTC; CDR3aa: CSVERGSRGSYNEQFF
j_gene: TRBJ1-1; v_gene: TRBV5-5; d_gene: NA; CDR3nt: TGTGCCAGCAGCTTGCTGGGAGGCACTGAAGCTTTCTTT; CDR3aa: CASSLLGGTEAFF
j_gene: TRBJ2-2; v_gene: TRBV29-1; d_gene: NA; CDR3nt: TGCAGCGTTGATCAGGGCCACACCGGGGAGCTGTTTTTT; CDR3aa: CSVDQGHTGELFF
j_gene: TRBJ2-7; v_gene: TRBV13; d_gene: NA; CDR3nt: TGTGCCAGCAGCTTAGGAGGGGTGGAAGACGAGCAGTACTTC; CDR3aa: CASSLGGVEDEQYF
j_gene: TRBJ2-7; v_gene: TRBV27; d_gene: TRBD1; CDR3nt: TGTGCCAGCAGTTACACCGGACAGGGGGCCTACGAGCAGTACTTC; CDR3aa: CASSYTGQGAYEQYF
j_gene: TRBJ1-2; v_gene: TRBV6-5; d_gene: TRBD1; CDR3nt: TGTGCCAGCAGTTACTCAAGGACAGGGGACTATGGCTACACCTTC; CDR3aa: CASSYSRTGDYGYTF
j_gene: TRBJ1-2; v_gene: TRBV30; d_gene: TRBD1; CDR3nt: TGTGCCTGGACAGGGGGCGCAGAAGGCTACACCTTC; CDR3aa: CAWTGGAEGYTF
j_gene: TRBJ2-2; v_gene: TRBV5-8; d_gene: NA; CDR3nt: TGTGCCAGCAGCCTGAGGAGGAACACCGGGGAGCTGTTTTTT; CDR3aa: CASSLRRNTGELFF
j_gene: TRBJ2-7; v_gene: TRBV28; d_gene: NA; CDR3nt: TGTGCCAGCAGTTCCGGGACAACGAGCTCCTACGAGCAGTACTTC; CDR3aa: CASSSGTTSSYEQYF
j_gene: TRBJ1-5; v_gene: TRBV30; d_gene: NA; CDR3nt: TGTGCCTGGAGGGACCGGTCGGGATCGGACAATCAGCCCCAGCATTTT; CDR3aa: CAWRDRSGSDNQPQHF
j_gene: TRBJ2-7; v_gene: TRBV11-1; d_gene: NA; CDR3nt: TGTGCCAGCAGCTTACAGGGTACCACCTACGAGCAGTACTTC; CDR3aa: CASSLQGTTYEQYF
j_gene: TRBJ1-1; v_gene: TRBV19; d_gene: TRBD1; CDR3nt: TGTGCCAGTAGTATAAGGGGGCGGTCTGAAGCTTTCTTT; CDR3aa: CASSIRGRSEAFF
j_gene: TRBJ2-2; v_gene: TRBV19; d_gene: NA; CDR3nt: TGTGCCAGTAGTACTAACGGGGGTGGAGCCGGGGAGCTGTTTTTT; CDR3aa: CASSTNGGGAGELFF